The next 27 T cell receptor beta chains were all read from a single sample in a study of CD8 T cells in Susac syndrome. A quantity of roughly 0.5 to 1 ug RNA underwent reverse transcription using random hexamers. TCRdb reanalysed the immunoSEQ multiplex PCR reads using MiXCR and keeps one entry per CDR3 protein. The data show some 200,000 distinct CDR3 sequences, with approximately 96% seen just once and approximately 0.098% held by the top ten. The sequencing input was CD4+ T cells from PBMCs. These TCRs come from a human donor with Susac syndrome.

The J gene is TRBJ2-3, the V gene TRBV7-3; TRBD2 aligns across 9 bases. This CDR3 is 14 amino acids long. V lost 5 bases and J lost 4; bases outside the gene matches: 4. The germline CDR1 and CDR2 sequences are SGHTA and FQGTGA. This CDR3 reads CASSQSGGPDTQYF. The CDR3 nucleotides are TGTGCCAGCAGCCAGAGCGGGGGGCCAGATACGCAGTATTTT.

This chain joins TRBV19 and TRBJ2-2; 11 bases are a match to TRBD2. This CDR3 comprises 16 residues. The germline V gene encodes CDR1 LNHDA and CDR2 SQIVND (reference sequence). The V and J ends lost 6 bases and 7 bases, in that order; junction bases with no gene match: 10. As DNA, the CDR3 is TGTGCCAGTAGCCTCCTAGCGGGGGGCAGGGTCGGGGAGCTGTTTTTT. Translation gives CASSLLAGGRVGELFF. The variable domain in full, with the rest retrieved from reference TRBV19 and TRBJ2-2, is DGGITQSPKYLFRKEGQNVTLSCEQNLNHDAMYWYRQDPGQGLRLIYYSQIVNDFQKGDIAEGYSVSREKKESFPLTVTSAQKNPTAFYLCASSLLAGGRVGELFFGEGSRLTVL.

CDR3 region: CAWSASGGRETQYF. The CDR3 DNA is TGTGCCTGGAGCGCTAGCGGGGGTAGAGAGACCCAGTACTTC. The J gene is TRBJ2-5, the V gene TRBV30, with TRBD2 matching over 10 bases. This CDR3 region has 14 residues. Losses at the gene ends were 3 bases for V and 4 bases for J; bases not matched to a gene: 5. Germline V lookup: CDR1 GTSNPN, CDR2 SVGIG (reference sequence). The variable domain in full, with the rest retrieved from reference TRBV30 and TRBJ2-5, is SQTIHQWPATLVQPVGSPLSLECTVEGTSNPNLYWYRQAAGRGLQLLFYSVGIGQISSEVPQNLSASRPQDRQFILSSKKLLLSDSGFYLCAWSASGGRETQYFGPGTRLLVL.

CDR3 region: CSAKTGVEQFF. CDR3 DNA sequence: TGCAGTGCCAAAACAGGGGTTGAGCAGTTCTTC. This rearrangement joins TRBV20-1 to TRBJ2-1; 7 bases are shared with TRBD1. The V and J ends lost 6 bases and 9 bases, in that order; junction bases with no gene match: 5. Germline V lookup: CDR1 DFQATT, CDR2 SNEGSKA (reference sequence). The CDR3 loop spans 11 amino acids.

The CDR3 nucleotides read TGTGCCAGCAGTGGAGCGGGCAGGTTGAACACTGAAGCTTTCTTT. Its protein product is CASSGAGRLNTEAFF. V usage is TRBV12-3 or TRBV12-4 and J usage is TRBJ1-1; D is ambiguous. Trimming left V 5 bases short and J 0 bases short, with 13 bases between. This CDR3 region has 15 residues.

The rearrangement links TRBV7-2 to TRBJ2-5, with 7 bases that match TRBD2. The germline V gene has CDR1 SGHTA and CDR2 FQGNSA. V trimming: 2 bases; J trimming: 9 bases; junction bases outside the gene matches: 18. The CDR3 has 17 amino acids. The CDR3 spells CASSLRASGLTPSAQYF. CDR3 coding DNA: TGTGCCAGCAGCTTAAGGGCATCGGGACTAACCCCATCGGCCCAGTACTTC. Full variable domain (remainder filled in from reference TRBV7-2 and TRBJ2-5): GAGVSQSPSNKVTEKGKDVELRCDPISGHTALYWYRQSLGQGLEFLIYFQGNSAPDKSGLPSDRFSAERTGGSVSTLTIQRTQQEDSAVYLCASSLRASGLTPSAQYFGPGTRLLVL.

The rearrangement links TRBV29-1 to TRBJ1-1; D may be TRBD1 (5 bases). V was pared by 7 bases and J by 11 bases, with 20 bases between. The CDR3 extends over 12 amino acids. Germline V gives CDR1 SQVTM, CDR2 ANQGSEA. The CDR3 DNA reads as TGCAGCGCCGATTCCCAGGGTGTATCGGCTTTCTTT. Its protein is CSADSQGVSAFF.

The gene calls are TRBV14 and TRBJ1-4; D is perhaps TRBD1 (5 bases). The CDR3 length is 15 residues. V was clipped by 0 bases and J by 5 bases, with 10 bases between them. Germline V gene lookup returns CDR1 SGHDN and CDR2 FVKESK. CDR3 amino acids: CASSQDRQPNEKLFF. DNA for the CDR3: TGTGCCAGCAGCCAAGATCGACAGCCAAATGAAAAACTGTTTTTT.

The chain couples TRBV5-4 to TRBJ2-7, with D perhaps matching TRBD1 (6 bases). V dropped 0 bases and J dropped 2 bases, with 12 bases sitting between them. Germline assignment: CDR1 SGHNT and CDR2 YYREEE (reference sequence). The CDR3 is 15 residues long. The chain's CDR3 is CASSLEVGTPYEQYF. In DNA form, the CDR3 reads TGTGCCAGCAGCTTGGAGGTCGGGACACCCTACGAGCAGTACTTC. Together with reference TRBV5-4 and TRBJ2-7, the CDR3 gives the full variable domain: ETGVTQSPTHLIKTRGQQVTLRCSSQSGHNTVSWYQQALGQGPQFIFQYYREEENGRGNFPPRFSGLQFPNYSSELNVNALELDDSALYLCASSLEVGTPYEQYFGPGTRLTVT.

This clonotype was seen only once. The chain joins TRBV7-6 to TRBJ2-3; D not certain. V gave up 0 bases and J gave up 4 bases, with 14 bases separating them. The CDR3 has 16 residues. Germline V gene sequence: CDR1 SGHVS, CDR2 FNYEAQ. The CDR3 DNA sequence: TGTGCCAGCAGCTTAGCTCCCCCTTCGGGCCCAGATACGCAGTATTTT. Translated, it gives CASSLAPPSGPDTQYF.

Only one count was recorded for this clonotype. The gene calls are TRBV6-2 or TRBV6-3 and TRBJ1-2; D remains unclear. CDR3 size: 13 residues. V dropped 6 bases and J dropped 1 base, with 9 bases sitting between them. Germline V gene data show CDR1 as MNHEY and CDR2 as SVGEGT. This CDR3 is CASSLQLNYGYTF. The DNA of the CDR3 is TGTGCCAGCAGCCTTCAACTTAACTATGGCTACACCTTC.

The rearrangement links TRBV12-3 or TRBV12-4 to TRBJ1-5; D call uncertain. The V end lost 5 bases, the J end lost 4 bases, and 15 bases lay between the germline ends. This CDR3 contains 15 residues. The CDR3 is CASSVRRLVNQPQHF. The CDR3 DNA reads TGTGCCAGCAGTGTCAGGCGGCTCGTGAATCAGCCCCAGCATTTT.

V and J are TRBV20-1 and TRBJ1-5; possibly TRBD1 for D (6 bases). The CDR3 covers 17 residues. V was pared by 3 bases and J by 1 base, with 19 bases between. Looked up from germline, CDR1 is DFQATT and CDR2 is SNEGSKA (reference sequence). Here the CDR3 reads CSASSQGSMGSNQPQHF. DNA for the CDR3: TGCAGTGCTAGTTCTCAGGGGAGTATGGGGAGCAATCAGCCCCAGCATTTT.

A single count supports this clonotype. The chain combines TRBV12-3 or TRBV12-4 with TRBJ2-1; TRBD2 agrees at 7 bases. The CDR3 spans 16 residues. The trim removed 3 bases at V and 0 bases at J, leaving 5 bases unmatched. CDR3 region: CASSFLWGGSYNEQFF. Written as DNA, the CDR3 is TGTGCCAGCAGTTTTTTGTGGGGGGGCTCCTACAATGAGCAGTTCTTC.

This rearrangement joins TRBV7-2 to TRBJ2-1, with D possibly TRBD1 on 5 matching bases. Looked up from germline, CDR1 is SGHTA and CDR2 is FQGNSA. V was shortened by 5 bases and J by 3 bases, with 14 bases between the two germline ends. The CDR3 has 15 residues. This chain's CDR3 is CASSPWQGSYNEQFF. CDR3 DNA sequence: TGTGCCAGCAGCCCATGGCAGGGTAGCTACAATGAGCAGTTCTTC.

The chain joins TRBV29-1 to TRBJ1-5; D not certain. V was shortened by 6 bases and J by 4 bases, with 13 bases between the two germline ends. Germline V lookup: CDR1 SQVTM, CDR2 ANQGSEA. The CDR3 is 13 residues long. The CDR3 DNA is TGCAGCGTGTCACCGGGGAGAAATCAGCCCCAGCATTTT. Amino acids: CSVSPGRNQPQHF.

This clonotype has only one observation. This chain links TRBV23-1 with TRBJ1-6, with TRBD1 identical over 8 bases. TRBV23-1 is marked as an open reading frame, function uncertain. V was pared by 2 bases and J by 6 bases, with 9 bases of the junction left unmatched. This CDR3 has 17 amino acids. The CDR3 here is CASSQVMARGLNSPLHF. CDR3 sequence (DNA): TGCGCCAGCAGTCAAGTTATGGCCAGGGGGCTTAATTCACCCCTCCACTTT.

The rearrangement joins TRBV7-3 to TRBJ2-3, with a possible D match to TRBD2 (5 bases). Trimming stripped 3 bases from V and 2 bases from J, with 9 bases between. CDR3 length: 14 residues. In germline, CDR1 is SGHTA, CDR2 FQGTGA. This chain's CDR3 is CASSFSADTDTQYF. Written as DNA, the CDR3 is TGTGCCAGCAGCTTTAGCGCTGACACAGATACGCAGTATTTT. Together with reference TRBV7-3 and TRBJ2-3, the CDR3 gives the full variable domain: GAGVSQTPSNKVTEKGKYVELRCDPISGHTALYWYRQSLGQGPEFLIYFQGTGAADDSGLPNDRFFAVRPEGSVSTLKIQRTERGDSAVYLCASSFSADTDTQYFGPGTRLTVL.

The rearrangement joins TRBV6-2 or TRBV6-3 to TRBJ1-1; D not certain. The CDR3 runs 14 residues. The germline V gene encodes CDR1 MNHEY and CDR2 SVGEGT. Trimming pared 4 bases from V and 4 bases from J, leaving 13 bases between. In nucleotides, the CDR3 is TGTGCCAGCAGTTCCCCGCAGGCTGGCACTGAAGCTTTCTTT. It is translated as CASSSPQAGTEAFF.

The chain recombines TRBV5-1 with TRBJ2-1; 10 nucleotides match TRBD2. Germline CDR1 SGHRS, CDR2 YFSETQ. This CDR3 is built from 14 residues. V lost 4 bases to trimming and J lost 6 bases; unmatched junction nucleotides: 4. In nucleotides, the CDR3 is TGCGCCAGCAGCCAACTAGCGGGGACCAATGAGCAGTTCTTC. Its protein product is CASSQLAGTNEQFF.

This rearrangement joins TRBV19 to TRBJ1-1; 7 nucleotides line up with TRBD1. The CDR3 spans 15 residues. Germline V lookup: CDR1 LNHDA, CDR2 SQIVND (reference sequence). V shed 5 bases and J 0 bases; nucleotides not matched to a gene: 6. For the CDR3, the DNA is TGTGCCAGTAGTGCACAGGGGTCATTGAACACTGAAGCTTTCTTT. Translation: CASSAQGSLNTEAFF.

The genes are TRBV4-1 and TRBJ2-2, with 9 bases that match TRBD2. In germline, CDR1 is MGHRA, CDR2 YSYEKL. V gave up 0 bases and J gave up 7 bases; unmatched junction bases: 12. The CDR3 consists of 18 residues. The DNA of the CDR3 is TGCGCCAGCAGCCAAGATCGGGAGGCGGGGGGGCTGATCGGGGAGCTGTTTTTT. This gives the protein CASSQDREAGGLIGELFF.

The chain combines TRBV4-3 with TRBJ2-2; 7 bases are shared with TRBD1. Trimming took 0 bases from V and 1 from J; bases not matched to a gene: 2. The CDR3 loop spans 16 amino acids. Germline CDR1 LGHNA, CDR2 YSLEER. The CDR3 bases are TGCGCCAGCAGCCAAGAGGGACAGATGAACACCGGGGAGCTGTTTTTT. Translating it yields CASSQEGQMNTGELFF.

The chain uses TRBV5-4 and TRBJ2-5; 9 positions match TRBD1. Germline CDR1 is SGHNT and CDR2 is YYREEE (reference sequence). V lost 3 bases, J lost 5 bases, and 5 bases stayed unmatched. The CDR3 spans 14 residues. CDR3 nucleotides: TGTGCCAGCAGCTGGGGACAGGGAACGGAGACCCAGTACTTC. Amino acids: CASSWGQGTETQYF.

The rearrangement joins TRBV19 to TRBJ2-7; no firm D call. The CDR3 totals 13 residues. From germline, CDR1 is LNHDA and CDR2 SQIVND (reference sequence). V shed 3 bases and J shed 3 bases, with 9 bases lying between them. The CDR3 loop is CASSISVIYEQYF. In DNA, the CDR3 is TGTGCCAGTAGTATCTCCGTAATCTACGAGCAGTACTTC.

CDR3 nucleotide sequence: TGTGCCAGCAGCGAACTTCGGAACTATGGCTACACCTTC. Translation: CASSELRNYGYTF. V and J are TRBV6-2 or TRBV6-3 and TRBJ1-2, with no clear D. Trimming took off 6 bases at V and 2 bases at J, with 10 bases between the two ends. The CDR3 is 13 residues long. The germline gives CDR1 MNHEY, CDR2 SVGEGT.

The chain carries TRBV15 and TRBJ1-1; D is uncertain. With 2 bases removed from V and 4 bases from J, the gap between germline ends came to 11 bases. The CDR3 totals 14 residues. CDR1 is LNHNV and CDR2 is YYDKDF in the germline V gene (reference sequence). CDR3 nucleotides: TGTGCCACCAGCAGATCCCGTCTCCTCACTGAAGCTTTCTTT. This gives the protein CATSRSRLLTEAFF.